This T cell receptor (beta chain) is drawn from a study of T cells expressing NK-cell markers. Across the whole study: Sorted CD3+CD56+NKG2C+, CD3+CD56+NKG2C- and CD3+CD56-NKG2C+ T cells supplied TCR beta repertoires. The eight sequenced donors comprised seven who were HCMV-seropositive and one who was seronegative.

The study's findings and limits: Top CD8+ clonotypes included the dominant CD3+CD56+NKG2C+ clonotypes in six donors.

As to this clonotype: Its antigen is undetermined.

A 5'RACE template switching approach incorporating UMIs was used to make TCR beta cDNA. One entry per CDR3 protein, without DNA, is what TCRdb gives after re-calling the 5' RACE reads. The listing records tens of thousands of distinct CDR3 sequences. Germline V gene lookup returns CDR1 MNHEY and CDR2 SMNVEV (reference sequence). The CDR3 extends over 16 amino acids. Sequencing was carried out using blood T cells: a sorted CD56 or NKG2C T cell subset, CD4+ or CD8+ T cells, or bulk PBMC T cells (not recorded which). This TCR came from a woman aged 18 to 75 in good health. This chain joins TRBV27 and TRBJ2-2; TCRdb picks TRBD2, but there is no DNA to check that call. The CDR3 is CASRLAGEGDTGELFF.